The T cell receptor (beta chain) under discussion was sequenced for a study of response to subunit inactivated influenza vaccine. Broader study findings: Authors suggested few new T cells are recruited by each seasonal influenza vaccination.

V was pared by 6 bases and J by 0 bases, with 14 bases between. Germline CDR1 is LGHDT and CDR2 is YNNKEL (reference sequence). The CDR3 consists of 15 residues. TCRdb passed the RT-PCR reads through MiXCR, listing each CDR3 protein once. The data contain 600,000 to 850,000 distinct CDR3 sequences, 14% of them singletons. A word on this clonotype: Its antigen is not known.

This TCR came from a man aged 50-60 years who received an inactivated influenza vaccine. Material: PBMCs from blood, obtained 14 days before vaccination. V gene TRBV3-1 combines with J gene TRBJ2-5; TRBD1 is a possible D gene (6 bases). CDR3 nucleotide sequence: TGTGCCAGCAGGAGAACTAGGACAGACCAAGAGACCCAGTACTTC. Translation gives CASRRTRTDQETQYF.